Shown below are 9 T cell receptor beta chains from a single sample sequenced in a study of blood T cell repertoires in COVID-19. Produced via immunoSEQ multiplex PCR; TCRdb's table is partial and in-frame only. The sample carries about 230,000 clones, around 86% recorded once. Input material: peripheral blood. Source of these receptors: a man aged 50 or older with COVID-19, enrolled during active disease.

The chain uses TRBV18 and TRBJ1-5, with unresolved D. Germline V lookup: CDR1 KGHSH, CDR2 LQKENI. This CDR3 has 15 residues. V shed 6 bases and J shed 2 bases, with 14 bases lying between them. CDR3 amino acids: CASSTDPGGNQPQHF. The CDR3 DNA sequence: TGTGCCAGCTCGACCGACCCGGGAGGCAATCAGCCCCAGCATTTT.

The V and J genes are TRBV7-9 and TRBJ1-6; 7 bases agree with TRBD1. CDR3 length: 14 residues. V gave up 5 bases and J gave up 6 bases; unmatched junction bases: 4. Germline-derived CDR1 and CDR2 are SEHNR and FQNEAQ (reference sequence). This chain's CDR3 is CASSETGVNSPLHF. In DNA, the CDR3 is TGTGCCAGCAGCGAAACAGGGGTTAATTCACCCCTCCACTTT.

This clone was detected only a few times. The J gene is TRBJ1-5, the V gene TRBV27, with unresolved D. The CDR3 totals 15 residues. Between the trimmed V and J ends, which lost 5 bases and 9 bases, there was a span of 20 bases. Germline assignment: CDR1 MNHEY and CDR2 SMNVEV (reference sequence). This CDR3 is CASSPLSGVGMPQHF. The CDR3 DNA follows: TGTGCCAGCAGTCCCCTCAGCGGGGTAGGTATGCCCCAGCATTTT.

Points on this clone: The sample carries other DNA sequences with the same CDR3. The V and J genes are TRBV28 and TRBJ1-4; D possibly corresponds to TRBD1 (5 bases). The V gene's germline CDR1 is MDHEN and CDR2 SYDVKM. The CDR3 has 15 amino acids. The V gene lost 5 bases and the J gene lost 2 bases, with 12 bases spanning the gap. The DNA of the CDR3 is TGTGCCAGCAGTCTGGGGGGTCTGACTAATGAAAAACTGTTTTTT. This sequence encodes CASSLGGLTNEKLFF.

The chain links TRBV2 to TRBJ1-6; tentative D call: TRBD1 (5 bases). This CDR3 contains 15 residues. Germline V CDR1 and CDR2: SNHLY, FYNNEI. Trimming cost V 5 bases and J 7 bases, with 15 bases left between them. DNA of the CDR3: TGTGCCAGCAGTCGGAGTCGGGGGGAAAATTCACCCCTCCACTTT. Protein product: CASSRSRGENSPLHF.

The gene calls are TRBV6-2 or TRBV6-3 and TRBJ2-3, with 7 positions matching TRBD2. V shed 5 bases and J 14 bases; nucleotides not matched to a gene: 16. The length of the CDR3 is 14 residues. CDR1 is MNHEY and CDR2 is SVGEGT in the germline V gene. The CDR3 is CASSPTLGGLFPYF. CDR3 bases: TGTGCCAGCAGTCCCACACTTGGGGGACTATTCCCGTATTTT.

The chain couples TRBV24-1 to TRBJ2-7; no reliable D call. Between the trimmed V and J ends, which lost 3 bases and 1 base, there was a span of 6 bases. The CDR3 sequence is 13 residues long. Germline CDR1 is KGHDR and CDR2 is SFDVKD. As DNA, the CDR3 is TGTGCCACCAGTGATCCAGTGTCCTACGAGCAGTACTTC. Its translation is CATSDPVSYEQYF.

The chain carries TRBV28 and TRBJ1-2; 8 bases fit TRBD1. After removal of 7 bases from V and 4 bases from J, the junction contained 8 bases not matched to a gene. The germline V gene has CDR1 MDHEN and CDR2 SYDVKM. This CDR3 has 14 residues. CDR3 protein: CASTKTGVGYGYTF. The CDR3 nucleotides are TGTGCCAGCACCAAGACAGGGGTCGGCTATGGCTACACCTTC.

The genes are TRBV6-2 or TRBV6-3 and TRBJ2-5, with TRBD1 matching over 9 bases. This CDR3 is built from 17 residues. Germline loops: CDR1 MNHEY, CDR2 SVGEGT. V trimming: 0 bases; J trimming: 2 bases; junction bases outside the gene matches: 7. Here the CDR3 reads CASSYSLTGGWQETQYF. The CDR3 DNA sequence: TGTGCCAGCAGTTACTCCTTGACAGGGGGGTGGCAAGAGACCCAGTACTTC.